At least ten counts were recorded for the clone carrying this T cell receptor beta chain. Its matching antigen is unknown. This entry is derived from a study of neurological immune-mediated disorders. General study points: CDR3 amino acid sequences found in expanded clones were never shared across subjects, suggesting private repertoires in all groups.

TCRdb processed the 5' RACE reads anew with MiXCR; each CDR3 protein has one entry. The sample yields around 46,000 distinct CDR3 sequences, about 26% seen once. The CDR3 contains 15 residues. Trimming shortened V by 0 bases and J by 0 bases, and 4 bases separated the two germline ends. Germline V CDR1 and CDR2: SGHDT, YYEEEE. Material: PBMCs. The rearrangement uses TRBV5-6 and TRBJ2-6; D is unresolved. This TCR came from a woman in her 70s in good health. DNA for the CDR3: TGTGCCAGCAGCTTGGGGATCTCTGGGGCCAACGTCCTGACTTTC. It yields the protein CASSLGISGANVLTF.